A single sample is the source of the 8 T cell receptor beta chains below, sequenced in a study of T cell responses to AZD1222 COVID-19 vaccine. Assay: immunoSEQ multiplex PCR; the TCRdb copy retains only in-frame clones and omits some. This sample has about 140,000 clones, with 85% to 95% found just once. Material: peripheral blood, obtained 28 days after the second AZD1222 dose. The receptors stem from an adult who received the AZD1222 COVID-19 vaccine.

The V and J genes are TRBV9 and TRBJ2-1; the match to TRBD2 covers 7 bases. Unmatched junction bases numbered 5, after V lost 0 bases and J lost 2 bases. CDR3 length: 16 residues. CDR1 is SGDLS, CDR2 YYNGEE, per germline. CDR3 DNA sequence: TGTGCCAGCAGCGTAGTCCCGAGCGGGACCTACAATGAGCAGTTCTTC. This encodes CASSVVPSGTYNEQFF. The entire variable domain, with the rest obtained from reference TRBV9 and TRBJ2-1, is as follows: DSGVTQTPKHLITATGQRVTLRCSPRSGDLSVYWYQQSLDQGLQFLIQYYNGEERAKGNILERFSAQQFPDLHSELNLSSLELGDSALYFCASSVVPSGTYNEQFFGPGTRLTVL.

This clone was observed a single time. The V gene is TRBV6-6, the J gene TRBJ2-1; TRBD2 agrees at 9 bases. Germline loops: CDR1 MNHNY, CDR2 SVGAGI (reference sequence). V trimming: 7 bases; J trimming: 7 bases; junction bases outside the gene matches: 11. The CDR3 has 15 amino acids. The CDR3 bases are TGTGCCAGCACAACCGGAATAGCGGGAGTTAATGAGCAGTTCTTC. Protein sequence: CASTTGIAGVNEQFF.

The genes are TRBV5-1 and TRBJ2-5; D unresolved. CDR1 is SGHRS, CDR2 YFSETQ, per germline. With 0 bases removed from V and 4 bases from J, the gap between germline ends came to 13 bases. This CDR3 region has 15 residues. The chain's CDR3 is CASSLDSLTGETQYF. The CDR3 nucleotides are TGCGCCAGCAGCTTGGACAGCCTTACCGGAGAGACCCAGTACTTC.

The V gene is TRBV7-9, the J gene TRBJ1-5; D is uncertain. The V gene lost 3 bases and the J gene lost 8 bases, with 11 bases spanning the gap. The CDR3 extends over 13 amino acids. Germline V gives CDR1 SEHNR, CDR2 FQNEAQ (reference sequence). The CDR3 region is CASSLGFAEPQHF. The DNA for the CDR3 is TGTGCCAGCAGCTTGGGCTTCGCCGAGCCCCAGCATTTT.

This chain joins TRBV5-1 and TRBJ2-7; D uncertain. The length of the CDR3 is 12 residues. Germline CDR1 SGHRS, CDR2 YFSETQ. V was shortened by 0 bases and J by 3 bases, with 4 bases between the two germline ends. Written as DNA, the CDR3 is TGCGCCAGCAGCTTGGGGGGCTACGAGCAGTACTTC. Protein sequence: CASSLGGYEQYF.

The CDR3: CASRTSGFTDTQYF. The CDR3 DNA follows: TGTGCCAGCAGGACTAGCGGTTTCACAGATACGCAGTATTTT. The gene calls are TRBV6-5 and TRBJ2-3; 9 bases align to TRBD2. V lost 6 bases and J lost 2; bases outside the gene matches: 3. CDR1 and CDR2 (germline): MNHEY, SVGAGI. This CDR3 has 14 amino acids.

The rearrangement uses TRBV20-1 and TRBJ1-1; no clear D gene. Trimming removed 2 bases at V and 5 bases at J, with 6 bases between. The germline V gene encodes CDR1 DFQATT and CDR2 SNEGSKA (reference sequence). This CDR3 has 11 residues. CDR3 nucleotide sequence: TGCAGTGCTAGAACTGGGACTGAAGCTTTCTTT. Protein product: CSARTGTEAFF.

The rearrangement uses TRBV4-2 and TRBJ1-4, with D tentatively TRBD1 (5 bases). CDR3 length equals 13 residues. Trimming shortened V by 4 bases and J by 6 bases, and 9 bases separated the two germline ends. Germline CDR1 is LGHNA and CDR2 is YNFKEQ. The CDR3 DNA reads TGTGCCAGCAGCCTCGGGACGGATGAAAAACTGTTTTTT. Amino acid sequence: CASSLGTDEKLFF.